This TCR beta chain originates from a study of blood T cells in healthy people across ages. Findings of the study overall: A roughly linear fall in TCR beta diversity per million T cells was seen with increasing age.

This clonotype was counted a single time. The antigen remains unidentified. A minimum of 6 micrograms of total RNA was extracted per sample. Alongside a J-beta primer mix, a sample-barcoded 5' primer served in a second PCR lasting 7 to 11 cycles. TCRdb analysed the 5' RACE reads with MiXCR anew, one entry per CDR3 protein. The repertoire holds 1.5 million to 2 million distinct CDR3 sequences, with around half as singletons. The junction had 15 bases not matched to a gene; V was cut back by 7 bases and J by 7 bases. The CDR3 loop spans 16 amino acids. Germline CDR1 is MNHNS and CDR2 is SASEGT. This receptor was taken from a woman aged 40 to 50 in good health. This sequence joins TRBV6-1 and TRBJ2-3; 9 positions match TRBD2. Sequenced: blood. CDR3 loop: CASTAISGGTVNTQYF. The CDR3 region has the DNA TGTGCCAGCACTGCGATTAGCGGGGGAACGGTCAATACGCAGTATTTT.